Sample share makes the clone carrying this T cell receptor beta chain medium-sized (0.01 to 0.1%). Its antigen is not identified. The entry originates in a study of OX40 agonist ivuxolimab in advanced cancers. Study-level background: Enrollees could have had prior anti-PD-1, anti-PD-L1 or anti-CTLA-4 therapy, which approximately 38% had received. Study-level findings and limits: Clonal expansion by week 6 occurred in CD4+ and CD8+ blood T cells (at 0.1 to 3.0 mg/kg). CD8+ T cells were the subset that, on average, had more expanded clones than CD4+.

Profiling relied on immunoSEQ multiplex PCR, and the TCRdb table lists in-frame clones only, not all of them. The sample includes about 77,000 clones, roughly 80% of them seen just once. This receptor was obtained from an adult with an advanced solid tumor such as melanoma, head and neck, liver or kidney cancer. The sequences come from CD4+ or CD8+ T cells sorted from blood, collected in a trial of the OX40 agonist ivuxolimab.

CDR3 sequence: CASKIQGDVNTIYF. The DNA for the CDR3 is TGTGCCAGTAAAATCCAGGGGGACGTAAACACCATATATTTT. The chain has TRBV6-5 and TRBJ1-3; 7 nucleotides align to TRBD1. CDR3 length equals 14 residues. V was clipped by 9 bases and J by 6 bases; unmatched bases: 11. Germline CDR1 reads MNHEY; CDR2 reads SVGAGI.